A single T cell receptor (beta chain) is shown here with its context. Its antigen is currently not known. No much larger clone exists at a distance of one base, and base qualities are not known. These data are taken from a study of healthy donors' naive CD4 and CD8 T cells (dated by TCRdb to the mid-2010s). About the full investigation: Donor selection covered three age groups (20-25, 40-50 and 60-70 years) with over 5 people in each, and the resulting cohort had a mean age of 44 and was half female. The TCR alpha libraries followed the same workflow as the beta chain, except for a newly designed primer set that covered all functional IMGT alpha gene variants. To examine how TCR variation is linked to lineage commitment, the study sequenced rearranged TCR alpha and beta chains from naive CD4+ and CD8+ T cells. Peripheral blood mononuclear cells were collected from about 18 healthy, unrelated individuals. The donors were HLA-typed by sequencing at HLA-A, -B, -C, -DRB1, -DQB1 and -DPB1, using the SBTexcellerator protocol, an ABI3130xl analyzer and SBTengine software.

Overall study results and their limits: Bias between naive CD4+ and CD8+ cells was reportedly observed for most V and J gene segments, consistently across donors and independently of HLA genotype. Because alpha and beta chains were sequenced in bulk and could not be paired, the effects of the two chains in combination were not assessed. Possible repertoire bias from homeostatic proliferation of naive T cells was not directly addressed. Taken together, V genes, J genes and CDR3 charge appeared to account for 10% to 15% of the variance in CD4/CD8 propensity, mostly acting in an additive way. In both chains, CD4+ lineage was associated with a positively charged CDR3 and CD8+ lineage with a negatively charged CDR3.

Cells with a CD4+CD8-CD45RO-CD45RA+ profile were isolated by FACS and defined as naive CD4+ T cells, and those with a CD8+CD4-CD45RA+CD27bright profile were defined as naive CD8+ T cells. Antibodies against CD4 (RPA-T4), CD8 (SK1), CD27 (O323), CD45RA (HI100) and CD45RO (UCHL1) were used for sorting. CDR1 and CDR2 (SQVTM, ANQGSEA) derive from the germline V gene. The CDR3 goes from the cysteine to the phenylalanine over 14 residues. Solely the CDR3 DNA is kept, with 42 bases framed from the first base. Deletion took 3 bases off V and 1 base off J, with a span of 11 bases between the germline ends. The instrument was a 454 GS FLX Titanium. A previously published linear amplification protocol was used to build TCR libraries from around 500 ng of total RNA. The Roche/454 Genome Sequencer with Titanium chemistry was used for sequencing. Regarding the original processing steps: A total of roughly 80,000 rearranged TCR alpha transcripts were sequenced from four or five of the healthy donors. Duplicate transcripts were removed, and unique TCR clonotypes were defined by the CDR3 junction according to IMGT nomenclature. CD4 versus CD8 status was modeled on V and J genes by logistic regression in R 2.13.0, with adjustment for donor effects and Bonferroni correction for multiple testing. TCRdb reprocessing: public reads trimmed at Q25 with fastp, clones called with MiXCR, in-frame beta chains kept. Rows are combined by CDR3 protein, so each entry shows the most common genes and DNA. The V and J calls here are based on TCRdb, not the publication. The sample table contains approximately 180,000 distinct CDR3 sequences; only one count was recorded for about four fifths of them. The ten largest account for roughly 2.3% of the sample.

Sequencing was carried out using naive CD4+ and CD8+ T cells sorted from blood, pooled from several donors. Taken with the paper, the label for cell subset or site translates to: FACS-sorted naive CD4+ (CD45RO-CD45RA+) and naive CD8+ (CD45RA+CD27bright) T cells. The chain links TRBV29-1 with TRBJ2-3, and possibly TRBD1, on 5 matching bases. This TCR was sampled from a pool of human donors in good health; the sample pools cells from several healthy donors. The DNA sequence is given as TGCAGCGTTGACTTGGGGCAGGGCACAGATACGCAGTATTTT. Its translation is CSVDLGQGTDTQYF.